The 21 T cell receptor beta chains below were found in one sample sequenced in a study of control samples from healthy donors and cancer patients. Profiled with immunoSEQ multiplex PCR; TCRdb holds only in-frame clones, not every one. This sample has roughly 150,000 clones, with 93% found just once. The sample consisted of blood. Source of these receptors: a man aged 45 to 65 in good health.

The chain links TRBV18 to TRBJ1-5, with 9 bases fitting TRBD1. CDR1 and CDR2 from the germline V gene are KGHSH and LQKENI. The V and J ends lost 2 bases and 4 bases, in that order; junction bases with no gene match: 3. This CDR3 region has 15 residues. As DNA, the CDR3 is TGTGCCAGCTCACCAGGGACAGGGTTAAATCAGCCCCAGCATTTT. It translates to CASSPGTGLNQPQHF.

This chain connects TRBV5-1 to TRBJ2-5; 8 bases line up with TRBD2. Germline V CDR1 and CDR2: SGHRS, YFSETQ. This CDR3 spans 15 amino acids. V lost 1 base to trimming and J lost 5 bases; unmatched junction nucleotides: 7. CDR3 sequence reads: CASSLSSGGPETQYF. CDR3 DNA: TGCGCCAGCAGCTTGTCGTCGGGAGGGCCGGAGACCCAGTACTTC.

The rearrangement links TRBV7-9 to TRBJ1-2; D gene uncertain. Per germline, CDR1 SEHNR and CDR2 FQNEAQ (reference sequence). V was trimmed by 6 bases and J by 0 bases, leaving 11 bases between them. This CDR3 is 14 amino acids long. The DNA for the CDR3 is TGTGCCAGCAGGAAGGGAAATGCTAACTATGGCTACACCTTC. Translating it yields CASRKGNANYGYTF.

CDR3 sequence reads: CASSYSTSGTYEQYF. As DNA, the CDR3 is TGTGCCAGCTCATATAGTACTAGCGGAACCTACGAGCAGTACTTC. The V and J genes are TRBV18 and TRBJ2-7; 8 bases line up with TRBD2. The CDR3 runs to 15 residues. Trimming took 5 bases from V and 2 from J; bases not matched to a gene: 8. In germline, CDR1 is KGHSH, CDR2 LQKENI.

The chain has TRBV19 and TRBJ1-5; perhaps TRBD1 as D (6 bases). The CDR3 is 15 amino acids. With 7 bases removed from V and 0 bases from J, the gap between germline ends came to 13 bases. Germline V gene lookup returns CDR1 LNHDA and CDR2 SQIVND (reference sequence). The CDR3 loop reads CASTSGQHSNQPQHF. In nucleotides, the CDR3 is TGTGCCAGTACCAGCGGACAGCATAGCAATCAGCCCCAGCATTTT.

The chain employs TRBV10-3 and TRBJ1-5; D not resolved. Trimming took off 4 bases at V and 7 bases at J, with 8 bases between the two ends. This CDR3 contains 12 residues. In germline, CDR1 is ENHRY, CDR2 SYGVKD. CDR3 residues: CAISGSGQPQHF. In DNA, the CDR3 is TGTGCCATCAGTGGGTCCGGACAGCCCCAGCATTTT.

V and J are TRBV7-2 and TRBJ2-7, with 9 bases identical to TRBD1. CDR1 and CDR2 from the germline V gene are SGHTA and FQGNSA. The CDR3 runs 16 residues. Unmatched junction bases numbered 4, after V lost 1 base and J lost 0 bases. The DNA for the CDR3 is TGTGCCAGCAGCTTAGTTGGGGGACAGGGCTCCTACGAGCAGTACTTC. It is translated as CASSLVGGQGSYEQYF.

This chain connects TRBV15 to TRBJ2-3, with TRBD2 identical over 10 bases. V gave up 9 bases and J gave up 3 bases; unmatched junction bases: 6. Looked up from germline, CDR1 is LNHNV and CDR2 is YYDKDF (reference sequence). The CDR3 is 14 amino acids. CDR3 loop: CATTSGRGTDTQYF. The CDR3 DNA follows: TGTGCCACGACAAGCGGGAGGGGGACAGATACGCAGTATTTT.

The CDR3 nucleotides are TGTGCCAGCAGTGAGCTAGCGGGAGGCGGTGAGCAGTTCTTC. It is translated as CASSELAGGGEQFF. This chain links TRBV6-4 with TRBJ2-1, with 11 bases identical to TRBD2. Germline CDR1 MRHNA, CDR2 SNTAGT. This CDR3 comprises 14 residues. The trim removed 3 bases at V and 9 bases at J, leaving 4 bases unmatched.

This chain links TRBV5-1 with TRBJ1-1; 9 nucleotides line up with TRBD1. Germline CDR1 SGHRS, CDR2 YFSETQ. CDR3 length: 14 residues. V was clipped by 9 bases and J by 0 bases; unmatched bases: 6. The CDR3 DNA is TGCGCCACCACGACAGGGGGTATGAACACTGAAGCTTTCTTT. This translates into CATTTGGMNTEAFF.

This clone has a single count. V is TRBV5-1 and J is TRBJ2-7; TRBD1 matches at 8 bases. This CDR3 has 16 residues. The ends lost 1 base at V and 0 bases at J; junction bases unmatched: 6. The germline V gene encodes CDR1 SGHRS and CDR2 YFSETQ. The CDR3: CASSLSGGPSSYEQYF. CDR3 in DNA: TGCGCCAGCAGCTTGTCAGGGGGCCCGAGCTCCTACGAGCAGTACTTC. The full variable domain, completed using reference TRBV5-1 and TRBJ2-7, is KAGVTQTPRYLIKTRGQQVTLSCSPISGHRSVSWYQQTPGQGLQFLFEYFSETQRNKGNFPGRFSGRQFSNSRSEMNVSTLELGDSALYLCASSLSGGPSSYEQYFGPGTRLTVT.

The gene calls are TRBV9 and TRBJ1-2, with D hard to call. Germline V lookup: CDR1 SGDLS, CDR2 YYNGEE. The CDR3 consists of 16 residues. Trimming took off 0 bases at V and 4 bases at J, with 16 bases between the two ends. CDR3: CASSVVSPTTSYGYTF. The CDR3 DNA reads as TGTGCCAGCAGCGTAGTTAGCCCGACGACCTCCTATGGCTACACCTTC.

As DNA, the CDR3 is TGTGCCATCATGGAAGGCAGTTCCTACGAGCAGTACTTC. As protein: CAIMEGSSYEQYF. The V and J genes are TRBV10-3 and TRBJ2-7, with D uncertain. Germline V lookup: CDR1 ENHRY, CDR2 SYGVKD. V lost 7 bases, J lost 1 base, and 11 bases lay in between. The CDR3 covers 13 residues.

This clone was picked up a small number of times. This chain joins TRBV5-1 and TRBJ2-1, with D maybe TRBD1 (5 bases). Germline V gives CDR1 SGHRS, CDR2 YFSETQ. Trimming pared 4 bases from V and 6 bases from J, leaving 20 bases between. The CDR3 has 16 residues. DNA for the CDR3: TGCGCCAGCAGCGAGACTCCGGCAGGGTGGGGCAATGAGCAGTTCTTC. Translated: CASSETPAGWGNEQFF.

This clone was seen just once. The rearrangement joins TRBV4-1 to TRBJ1-4; D ambiguous. Germline CDR1 and CDR2: MGHRA and YSYEKL. The germline V and J ends were trimmed by 0 bases and 8 bases, with 13 bases remaining between them. This CDR3 has 15 amino acids. The CDR3 loop reads CASSQDRAGGEKLFF. The DNA for the CDR3 is TGCGCCAGCAGCCAAGATCGGGCAGGCGGCGAAAAACTGTTTTTT.

The rearrangement uses TRBV3-1 (or the pseudogene TRBV3-2) and TRBJ2-1; TRBD2 matches 8 bases. Germline V gene lookup returns CDR1 LGHDT and CDR2 YNNKEL (reference sequence). J gave up 3 bases and V 4 bases, and 11 bases lay outside the gene matches. The CDR3 is 17 residues long. This CDR3 reads CASSLPGASGLYNEQFF. The CDR3, as DNA: TGTGCCAGCAGCCTTCCAGGAGCTAGCGGGCTCTACAATGAGCAGTTCTTC.

This chain connects TRBV6-5 to TRBJ2-3; TRBD2 agrees at 8 bases. Losses at the gene ends were 2 bases for V and 1 base for J; bases not matched to a gene: 5. There are 16 residues in the CDR3. The germline V gene encodes CDR1 MNHEY and CDR2 SVGAGI. The CDR3 DNA is TGTGCCAGCAGTTACGATGGCGGGGGGCGCACAGATACGCAGTATTTT. This translates into CASSYDGGGRTDTQYF.

This chain uses TRBV5-1 with TRBJ1-4; D is undetermined. Germline CDR1 reads SGHRS; CDR2 reads YFSETQ. With 1 base removed from V and 4 bases from J, the gap between germline ends came to 14 bases. The CDR3 is 16 amino acids. The CDR3 bases are TGCGCCAGCAGCTTGTCTACCGCGGGCCTTAATGAAAAACTGTTTTTT. Translation: CASSLSTAGLNEKLFF.

In this sample, this clone turned up once. The V and J genes are TRBV3-1 (or the pseudogene TRBV3-2) and TRBJ2-3; TRBD2 agrees at 11 bases. The CDR3 consists of 16 residues. The germline gives CDR1 LGHDT, CDR2 YNNKEL (reference sequence). The V gene end was trimmed by 5 bases and the J gene end by 2 bases; junction bases not matched to a gene: 6. This CDR3 is CASSKGTSGFTDTQYF. In DNA form, the CDR3 reads TGTGCCAGCAGCAAGGGGACTAGCGGATTCACAGATACGCAGTATTTT.

This chain links TRBV30 with TRBJ1-6; the D gene is possibly TRBD1 (6 bases). The CDR3 runs to 13 residues. Per germline, CDR1 GTSNPN and CDR2 SVGIG (reference sequence). V shed 4 bases and J shed 8 bases, with 12 bases lying between them. CDR3: CAWTGERYSPLHF. CDR3 DNA: TGTGCCTGGACAGGGGAGAGATATTCACCCCTCCACTTT.

The genes are TRBV7-2 and TRBJ2-7, with D perhaps TRBD2 (5 bases). Germline-derived CDR1 and CDR2 are SGHTA and FQGNSA. V lost 2 bases, J lost 0 bases, and 11 bases lay in between. The CDR3 loop spans 15 amino acids. The CDR3 nucleotides read TGTGCCAGCAGCTTACACAGTACTAGCTCCTACGAGCAGTACTTC. Amino acid sequence: CASSLHSTSSYEQYF.